This T cell receptor beta chain stems from a study of cytomegalovirus exposure and HLA in healthy donors. PCR amplification relied on 60 Vbeta primers (plus 13 Jbeta primers). TCRdb's table, derived via immunoSEQ multiplex PCR, lists solely in-frame clones and lacks some. The table shows tens of thousands of clones, with roughly 78% occurring only once. Whole-study results and caveats: Productive rates of about 90% or about 30% were seen for most TCR beta V segments in an earlier analysis.

Donors in the study were healthy people who gave bone marrow. As regards this clone: Its target is unknown.

From germline, CDR1 is GTSNPN and CDR2 SVGIG (reference sequence). V lost 7 bases and J 0 bases, leaving 6 bases between the germline ends. This CDR3 is 11 amino acids long. Sample: PBMCs. This TCR was sampled from a woman aged 30 to 39 in good health and CMV-seronegative. V and J are TRBV30 and TRBJ1-2, with D uncertain. DNA of the CDR3: TGTGCCTTTGACACTAACTATGGCTACACCTTC. Translated: CAFDTNYGYTF.